The 9 T cell receptor beta chains listed next were all sequenced from one sample in a study of blood T cells in healthy people across ages. Primers used in a second PCR of about 7 to 11 cycles were a sample-barcoded 5' primer and a J-beta primer mix. Using its own MiXCR run on the 5' RACE reads, TCRdb lists one record per CDR3 protein. This table holds some 790,000 distinct CDR3 sequences, more than 25% found once. The sample comprised blood. These receptors were taken from a woman older than 75 in good health.

The rearrangement links TRBV28 to TRBJ2-1; TRBD1 or TRBD2 may be the D gene (5 bases each). This CDR3 has 14 residues. With 5 bases removed from V and 13 bases from J, the gap between germline ends came to 21 bases. Germline CDR1 reads MDHEN; CDR2 reads SYDVKM. CDR3 bases: TGTGCCAGCAGTCCTTTTAGGGGACCGGAGACCCAGTTCTTC. Translation: CASSPFRGPETQFF.

In this sample, this clonotype turned up many times. The rearrangement joins TRBV5-1 to TRBJ1-6; 8 nucleotides match TRBD1. With 2 bases clipped from V and 8 bases from J, the junction kept 3 bases outside the gene matches. Germline V gene lookup returns CDR1 SGHRS and CDR2 YFSETQ. The CDR3 consists of 14 residues. CDR3 in DNA: TGCGCCAGCAGCTTTACAGGGGGGGATTCACCCCTCCACTTT. It is translated as CASSFTGGDSPLHF.

The table lists this clonotype with a few counts. This chain links TRBV20-1 with TRBJ1-2; a weak D match, TRBD1 (6 bases). Germline V CDR1 and CDR2: DFQATT, SNEGSKA (reference sequence). This CDR3 is 11 amino acids long. V was clipped by 8 bases and J by 3 bases, with 10 bases between them. CDR3 sequence (DNA): TGCAGTTCCAGACAGGACTATGGCTACACCTTC. Translation: CSSRQDYGYTF.

This clonotype turned up a few times. The J gene is TRBJ2-3, the V gene TRBV6-6; D not certain. Trimming took 0 bases from V and 5 from J, leaving 6 bases between them. From germline, CDR1 is MNHNY and CDR2 SVGAGI (reference sequence). The CDR3 spans 13 residues. The CDR3 loop is CASSYSLQDTQYF. In DNA, the CDR3 is TGTGCCAGCAGTTACTCGTTGCAAGATACGCAGTATTTT.

On this clonotype: A read error may produce the germline difference seen at one junction end. CDR3 protein: CASSRGRAGTDAQYF. The CDR3 bases are TGTGCCAGCAGCCGGGGACGAGCGGGAACAGATGCGCAGTATTTT. This chain links TRBV12-3 or TRBV12-4 with TRBJ2-3; TRBD2 matches at 7 bases. The CDR3 consists of 15 residues.

In this sample, this clonotype turned up many times. The CDR3 sequence is CASSPFGGNGYTF. CDR3 bases: TGTGCCAGCAGCCCCTTTGGGGGCAATGGCTACACCTTC. The chain employs TRBV12-3 or TRBV12-4 and TRBJ1-2, with a weak D call TRBD1 (6 bases). The CDR3 contains 13 residues. V lost 6 bases to trimming and J lost 6 bases, with 14 bases between them.

The rearrangement links TRBV10-3 to TRBJ2-1; 9 bases line up with TRBD2. The CDR3 totals 17 residues. CDR1 and CDR2 (germline): ENHRY, SYGVKD. Trimming took 10 bases from V and 0 from J; bases not matched to a gene: 13. The chain's CDR3 is CATRTSEGSHSYNEQFF. The CDR3 region has the DNA TGTGCCACCCGGACTAGCGAAGGGTCCCACTCCTACAATGAGCAGTTCTTC.

The chain links TRBV7-9 to TRBJ2-7; D call uncertain. Germline V gene sequence: CDR1 SEHNR, CDR2 FQNEAQ (reference sequence). V was shortened by 3 bases and J by 1 base, with 16 bases between the two germline ends. The CDR3 is made up of 16 amino acids. For the CDR3, the DNA is TGTGCCAGCAGCTTCAACCCGACGCAAGGATCCTACGAGCAGTACTTC. Residues: CASSFNPTQGSYEQYF.

At least ten counts were recorded for this clonotype. In DNA, the CDR3 is TGTGCCATCCCCCCGGGACCGGACGTCTACGAGCAGTACTTC. Residues: CAIPPGPDVYEQYF. This chain uses TRBV6-1 with TRBJ2-7; D possibly matches TRBD1 or TRBD2 (5 bases each). Germline V gene lookup returns CDR1 MNHNS and CDR2 SASEGT. Trimming took off 10 bases at V and 3 bases at J, with 19 bases between the two ends. The CDR3 contains 14 residues.